The clone carrying this TCR beta chain was seen ten or more times. Its antigen is not known. Every cDNA TCR molecule received its own unique molecular identifier. Using its own MiXCR run on the 5' RACE reads, TCRdb lists one record per CDR3 protein. The sample includes roughly 15,000 distinct CDR3 sequences, approximately 7.5% of them seen just once. This record comes from a study of spatial heterogeneity in lung cancer. Study-wide results and caveats: Among blood samples, ubiquitous expanded tumor TCRs appeared more at resection than at follow-up.

The germline V and J ends were trimmed by 3 bases and 0 bases, with 8 bases remaining between them. Germline assignment: CDR1 GTSNPN and CDR2 SVGIG (reference sequence). CDR3 length: 13 amino acids. Time point defined: sample taken at primary tumor resection. From tumor, nontumor lung or frozen PBMC, whole RNA was taken unsorted for sequencing. Untreated early-stage non-small cell lung cancer patients, about 70 in total, were the donors. This sequence originates from a female donor with early-stage non-small cell lung cancer. V usage is TRBV30 and J usage is TRBJ1-2; no clear D gene. The sample consisted of PBMCs, taken at surgery. In DNA, the CDR3 is TGTGCCTGGAGCTACCAGGCTAACTATGGCTACACCTTC. Residues: CAWSYQANYGYTF.